This T cell receptor (beta chain) emerged from a study of cytomegalovirus exposure and HLA in healthy donors. Whole-study findings and limits: It was only CMV serostatus that was available as immune exposure information. Near-uniform donor sequencing depth was presumed by presence/absence analyses. The classifier, whose performance was assessed in both the original and validation cohorts, reportedly diagnosed cytomegalovirus status with high specificity and sensitivity.

This clone appeared a single time. Its antigen is not identified. CDR1 and CDR2 (germline): LGHNA, YNFKEQ. The CDR3 runs 13 residues. PCR employed 60 Vbeta and 13 Jbeta primers. Study processing details: Roughly 81 million unique TCR beta chains, some 9.9 million shared, were counted in a later analysis. Assay used: immunoSEQ multiplex PCR; TCRdb lists only in-frame clones, some missing. For V, J and clone size, that table is used; D and trimming come from the DNA. Here the sample spans over 65,000 clones, about 68% being singletons. The sample consisted of PBMCs. The TCR originated in a woman between 50 and 59 years old in good health and CMV-seropositive. The chain links TRBV4-2 to TRBJ1-2; a possible D gene is TRBD1 (6 bases). In DNA, the CDR3 is TGTGCAGAACGGGACACTACTAACTATGGCTACACCTTC. Encoded protein: CAERDTTNYGYTF.